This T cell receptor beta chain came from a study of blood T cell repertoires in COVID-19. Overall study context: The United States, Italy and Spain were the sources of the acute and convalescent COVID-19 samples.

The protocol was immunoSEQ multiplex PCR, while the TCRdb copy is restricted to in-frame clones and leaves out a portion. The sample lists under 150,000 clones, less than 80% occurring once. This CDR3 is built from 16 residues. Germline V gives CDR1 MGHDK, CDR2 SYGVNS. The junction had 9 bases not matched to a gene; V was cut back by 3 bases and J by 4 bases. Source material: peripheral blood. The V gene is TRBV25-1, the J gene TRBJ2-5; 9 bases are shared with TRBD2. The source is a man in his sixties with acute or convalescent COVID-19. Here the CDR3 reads CASSDLAGRVPETQYF. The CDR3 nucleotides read TGTGCCAGCAGTGACCTAGCGGGAAGGGTCCCAGAGACCCAGTACTTC.